This entry features one TCR beta chain sequence. Its target is not known. This entry belongs to a study of radiation and T cells in renal cell carcinoma. General study findings and limits: In blood, top tumor clones expanded by 2 weeks, shrinking by 4. Pretreatment tumor biopsies were lacking, so baseline clonotypes are unknown.

V was cut by 4 bases and J by 3 bases, with 10 bases left in between. The CDR3 spans 13 residues. Germline loops: CDR1 SQVTM, CDR2 ANQGSEA. Sequenced by immunoSEQ multiplex PCR; TCRdb stores in-frame clones only, minus some. This table has about 64,000 clones, over 60% appearing once. Time point described: blood 4 weeks post-SBRT, at nephrectomy. Treatment denoted: 15 Gy SBRT to primary tumor, nephrectomy 4 weeks later. Blood was sampled at baseline, 2 weeks and 4 weeks after SBRT. This renal cell carcinoma was of the clear cell type. This sequence was found in a man aged 60 to 75 with renal cell carcinoma. The sequenced sample was blood, obtained from a patient whose treatment included radiotherapy and nephrectomy. The rearrangement uses TRBV29-1 and TRBJ2-1; D is perhaps TRBD1 (6 bases). CDR3 loop: CSVAGVGYNEQFF. The CDR3 DNA follows: TGCAGCGTTGCAGGGGTAGGCTACAATGAGCAGTTCTTC.